This T cell receptor beta chain was captured in a study of T cell repertoires in cytomegalovirus infection. Study-level information: TCR beta signatures that were public indicated CMV infection and matching HLA type.

Via MiXCR, TCRdb re-called the reads, giving one row per CDR3 protein. The sample holds hundreds of thousands of distinct CDR3 sequences, approximately 25% seen once. After removal of 3 bases from V and 4 bases from J, the junction contained 18 bases not matched to a gene. Looked up from germline, CDR1 is DFQATT and CDR2 is SNEGSKA (reference sequence). CDR3 size: 19 residues. This TCR was recovered from a human donor in good health (CMV status not recorded). Some clones in this sample may be carry-over from other donors' samples. The genes are TRBV20-1 and TRBJ2-3, with TRBD2 identical over 11 bases. The specimen sequenced was CD8+ T cells from PBMCs. In DNA, the CDR3 is TGCAGTGCTAGGGCCCTAAAAGTAGCGGGGGGGCTCTTGGCAGATACGCAGTATTTT. Translating it yields CSARALKVAGGLLADTQYF.